Presented here are 9 T cell receptor beta chains from one specimen sequenced in a study of T cell clonality in common variable immunodeficiency. Profiling relied on immunoSEQ multiplex PCR, and the TCRdb table lists in-frame clones only, not all of them. Sampling found 40,000 to 45,000 clones, none seen once. The sequenced material came from peripheral blood mononuclear cells. The receptors were gathered from a person between 18 and 69 years old in good health.

This clone was seen ten or more times. Sequencing ends 3 residues short of the CDR3 end; the germline J gene provides the rest. This sequence joins TRBV2 and TRBJ2-5; TRBD2 matches 11 bases. V lost 4 bases to trimming and J lost 2 bases; unmatched junction nucleotides: 3. The CDR3 covers 15 residues. Germline V lookup: CDR1 SNHLY, CDR2 FYNNEI. The sequenced part of the CDR3 DNA is TGTGCCAGCAGTGTTTCTAGCGGGAGGCAAGAGACC. This codes for CASSVSSGRQET. The whole CDR3 reads CASSVSSGRQETQYF.

Many counts were recorded for this clone. The read ends 3 residues shy of where the CDR3 ends; the end is completed using the germline J gene. The J gene is TRBJ2-7, the V gene TRBV4-1, with TRBD1 identical over 8 bases. The germline CDR1 and CDR2 sequences are MGHRA and YSYEKL. Unmatched junction bases numbered 4, after V lost 0 bases and J lost 3 bases. The CDR3 is 15 residues long. The chain's CDR3 is CASSQDWTGYYEQYF. The covered CDR3 bases are TGCGCCAGCAGCCAAGACTGGACAGGGTACTACGAG.

This clone showed up just a few times. With the read ending 3 residues before the CDR3 end, the germline J gene is used to fill in that end. J is TRBJ2-7 and V is TRBV4-2; 11 bases are a match to TRBD2. The CDR3 loop spans 16 amino acids. CDR1 is LGHNA, CDR2 YNFKEQ, per germline. Trimming at V came to 0 bases and at J to 5 bases, leaving 6 bases not matched to a gene. This CDR3 reads CASSQEGVLAGDEQYF. The CDR3 bases that were read are TGTGCCAGCAGCCAAGAGGGAGTACTAGCGGGAGACGAG.

This clone appeared many times. The observed sequence ends 3 residues before the CDR3 terminus, with the missing tail filled in from the germline J gene. The chain couples TRBV2 to TRBJ2-1, with 13 nucleotides matching TRBD2. After removal of 5 bases from V and 4 bases from J, the junction contained 8 bases not matched to a gene. The germline V gene encodes CDR1 SNHLY and CDR2 FYNNEI. The CDR3 has 17 amino acids. The CDR3 region is CASSFSGLAGVYNEQFF. The sequenced part of the CDR3 DNA is TGTGCCAGCAGTTTCTCAGGACTAGCGGGAGTATACAATGAG. The complete variable domain, with remaining parts taken from reference TRBV2 and TRBJ2-1, reads EPEVTQTPSHQVTQMGQEVILRCVPISNHLYFYWYRQILGQKVEFLVSFYNNEISEKSEIFDDQFSVERPDGSNFTLKIRSTKLEDSAMYFCASSFSGLAGVYNEQFFGPGTRLTVL.

This clone was picked up a small number of times. The read terminates 3 residues before the CDR3 end, so the remaining end is supplied by the germline J gene. This chain links TRBV29-1 with TRBJ2-5; a possible D gene is TRBD1 (6 bases). The CDR3 is 13 residues long. V lost 4 bases, J lost 5 bases, and 14 bases lay in between. The germline gives CDR1 SQVTM, CDR2 ANQGSEA. The part of the CDR3 DNA that was read is TGCAGCGTTGTCATCCGGGACATGGAGACC. Protein product: CSVVIRDMET. The whole CDR3 protein reads CSVVIRDMETQYF.

This clone was seen repeatedly, ten times or more. The sequenced fragment ends 3 residues before the CDR3 boundary, so the rest is inferred from the germline J gene. The J gene is TRBJ2-7, the V gene TRBV6-2 or TRBV6-3, with 8 positions matching TRBD2. The V gene's germline CDR1 is MNHEY and CDR2 SVGEGT. Unmatched junction bases numbered 8, after V lost 6 bases and J lost 4 bases. This CDR3 contains 14 residues. CDR3 DNA (partial): TGTGCCAGCAGCTTCGGGACTAGGACTTACGAG. This codes for CASSFGTRTYE. The CDR3 as a whole reads CASSFGTRTYEQYF.

A word on this clone: The read ends 3 residues shy of where the CDR3 ends; the end is completed using the germline J gene. The rearrangement links TRBV7-8 to TRBJ2-7; TRBD2 matches at 7 bases. The CDR3 loop spans 16 amino acids. Trimming at V came to 5 bases and at J to 1 base, leaving 11 bases not matched to a gene. Per germline, CDR1 SGHVS and CDR2 FQNEAQ. The CDR3 loop reads CASSPSRGGLSYEQYF. The DNA read from the CDR3 is TGTGCCAGCAGCCCAAGTCGGGGAGGGCTATCCTACGAG.

This clone was counted many times. The CDR3 is cut off 3 residues early in the read; its end comes from the germline J gene. This rearrangement joins TRBV18 to TRBJ1-1; tentative D call: TRBD1 (5 bases). V dropped 6 bases and J dropped 3 bases, with 17 bases sitting between them. From germline, CDR1 is KGHSH and CDR2 LQKENI. This CDR3 has 15 residues. The CDR3 bases that were read are TGTGCCAGCTCCCGAAATTGGGGGGACGACACTGAA. Amino acids: CASSRNWGDDTE. In full, the CDR3 reads CASSRNWGDDTEAFF.

This clone was counted between two and nine times. With the read ending 3 residues before the CDR3 end, the germline J gene is used to fill in that end. V gene TRBV7-8 combines with J gene TRBJ2-2; D gene unclear. Germline CDR1 SGHVS, CDR2 FQNEAQ. The CDR3 is 15 amino acids. Incomplete CDR3 DNA: TGTGCCAGCAGCTTATCGTGGCAGACAAATGAAAAG. Its protein product is CASSLSWQTNEK. The whole CDR3 protein is CASSLSWQTNEKLFF. Supplemented by reference TRBV7-8 and TRBJ2-2, the full variable domain reads GAGVSQSPRYKVAKRGQDVALRCDPISGHVSLFWYQQALGQGPEFLTYFQNEAQLDKSGLPSDRFFAERPEGSVSTLKIQRTQQEDSAVYLCASSLSWQTNEKLFFGEGSRLTVL.